These T cell receptor beta chains were read from a single sample in a study of cytomegalovirus exposure and HLA in healthy donors. Method: immunoSEQ multiplex PCR; TCRdb's copy keeps in-frame clones and lacks some. The sample records some 70,000 clones, around 70% being singletons. The sequencing sample was made of PBMCs. The receptors stem from a male donor in good health and CMV-seropositive. Each CDR3 is given with its conserved first and last residue. D genes are given only for firm matches. Size values are once, few and many counts, or a class for expanded clones, and some rows have none.

>-|TRBV30|TRBJ2-7|few
CAWMGGMYEQYF
TGTGCCTGGATGGGCGGGATGTACGAGCAGTACTTC
>TRBD1|TRBV30|TRBJ2-2|-
CARDRGTGELFF
TGTGCCAGAGACAGGGGTACCGGGGAGCTGTTTTTT
>-|TRBV7-9|TRBJ2-3|-
CASSSQGLGTDTQYF
TGTGCCAGCAGCTCACAGGGATTAGGAACAGATACGCAGTATTTT
>-|TRBV2|TRBJ1-6|-
CASSDISGRGSPLHF
TGTGCCAGCAGTGATATTTCAGGGAGGGGTTCACCCCTCCACTTT
>-|TRBV5-1|TRBJ2-1|-
CASSSAESGFYNEQFF
TGCGCCAGCAGCTCCGCGGAAAGCGGATTCTACAATGAGCAGTTCTTC
>TRBD1|TRBV5-1|TRBJ2-7|few
CASSLVQGAYYEQYF
TGCGCCAGCAGCTTGGTGCAGGGGGCTTACTACGAGCAGTACTTC
>-|TRBV7-9|TRBJ2-5|-
CSSSLVRLEGGVQETQYF
TGTTCCAGCAGCTTAGTCAGGCTTGAGGGCGGCGTTCAAGAGACCCAGTACTTC
>-|TRBV19|TRBJ1-3|-
CASNSGASGNTIYF
TGTGCCAGTAACTCAGGGGCGAGTGGAAACACCATATATTTT
>TRBD1|TRBV19|TRBJ2-3|few
CASSTTGGWGGTQYF
TGTGCCAGTAGTACCACAGGGGGCTGGGGAGGTACGCAGTATTTT
>-|TRBV7-6|TRBJ2-1|-
CASSLALATEQFF
TGTGCCAGCAGCTTAGCCCTAGCGACTGAGCAGTTCTTC
>-|TRBV7-2|TRBJ2-2|few
CASSLGGVGTGELFF
TGTGCCAGCAGCTTAGGCGGGGTAGGCACCGGGGAGCTGTTTTTT
>TRBD2|TRBV7-8|TRBJ2-5|-
CASSLGVAGLPPGTQYF
TGTGCCAGCAGCTTAGGGGTAGCGGGGCTCCCGCCGGGGACCCAGTACTTC
>-|TRBV2|TRBJ1-4|-
CASSWTRDEKLFF
TGTGCCAGCAGTTGGACAAGAGATGAAAAACTGTTTTTT
>TRBD2|TRBV25-1|TRBJ2-3|once
CASSELGLAGALTDTQYF
TGTGCCAGCAGTGAATTGGGTTTAGCGGGAGCCTTGACAGATACGCAGTATTTT
>TRBD1|TRBV6-6|TRBJ1-3|-
CASSLDRSGNTIYF
TGTGCCAGCAGCTTGGACAGGTCTGGAAACACCATATATTTT
>-|TRBV5-1|TRBJ1-3|-
CASSLGPRMEGNTIYF
TGCGCCAGCAGCTTGGGTCCGCGTATGGAGGGAAACACCATATATTTT
>TRBD1|TRBV5-1|TRBJ1-5|-
CASSRGTGGNQPQHF
TGCGCCAGCAGCCGGGGGACAGGGGGGAATCAGCCCCAGCATTTT
>TRBD1|TRBV27|TRBJ1-2|once
CASSLGQYNYGYTF
TGTGCCAGCAGTTTGGGACAGTATAACTATGGCTACACCTTC
>-|TRBV5-6|TRBJ1-2|-
CASSQTGGPYGYTF
TGTGCCAGCAGCCAGACAGGTGGGCCCTATGGCTACACCTTC
>-|TRBV19|TRBJ1-2|once
CASTRKGDTNYGYTF
TGTGCCAGTACCAGGAAGGGGGACACCAACTATGGCTACACCTTC
>-|TRBV5-4|TRBJ1-1|few
CASSRVDTEAFF
TGTGCCAGCAGCCGCGTGGACACTGAAGCTTTCTTT
>-|TRBV6-1|TRBJ1-5|-
CASSLGGYSNQPQHF
TGTGCCAGCTCCCTCGGAGGGTATAGCAATCAGCCCCAGCATTTT
>-|TRBV6-5|TRBJ2-5|-
CATKDSGLGAQYF
TGTGCCACCAAGGACAGCGGCTTGGGGGCCCAGTACTTC
>TRBD1|TRBV11-3|TRBJ2-7|-
CASSPTGGHFEQYF
TGTGCCAGCAGCCCGACAGGGGGACACTTCGAGCAGTACTTC
>TRBD2|TRBV9|TRBJ2-3|few
CASAGRDLVTDTQYF
TGTGCCAGCGCCGGGAGGGACCTGGTCACAGATACGCAGTATTTT
>-|TRBV5-4|TRBJ2-1|-
CASSFELARMNEQFF
TGTGCCAGCAGCTTCGAACTAGCTAGGATGAATGAGCAGTTCTTC
>-|TRBV23-1|TRBJ2-7|few
CASSPPAAEYYYEQYF
TGCGCCAGCAGTCCCCCGGCGGCGGAGTATTATTACGAGCAGTACTTC
>-|TRBV27|TRBJ2-7|-
CASSPGLAAYESYF
TGTGCCAGCAGTCCCGGGTTAGCGGCGTACGAGTCGTACTTC
>TRBD1|TRBV9|TRBJ1-3|-
CASSVTGGPISGNTIYF
TGTGCCAGCAGCGTTACAGGGGGCCCTATCTCTGGAAACACCATATATTTT
>-|TRBV11-2|TRBJ2-5|-
CASSLEQGSRWETQYF
TGTGCCAGCAGCTTAGAGCAGGGTAGCAGGTGGGAGACCCAGTACTTC